This T cell receptor (beta chain) was recovered during a study of cytomegalovirus exposure and HLA in healthy donors. The CDR3 runs to 17 residues. The V segment lost 2 bases and the J segment 5 bases; nucleotides outside the gene matches: 15. The germline V gene has CDR1 SQVTM and CDR2 ANQGSEA. Libraries were prepared by immunoSEQ multiplex PCR; TCRdb keeps only in-frame clonotypes and omits some of them. The data hold some 90,000 clones, with approximately 96% observed a single time. This clonotype was obtained from a man aged 18 to 29 in good health and CMV-seronegative. The sequenced sample consisted of PBMCs. The J gene is TRBJ2-7, the V gene TRBV29-1; 10 nucleotides line up with TRBD2. CDR3 in DNA: TGCAGCGTTGAAAACCCCGGTCCTAGCGGGAGTATCCACGAGCAGTACTTC. Translating gives CSVENPGPSGSIHEQYF.